These T cell receptor beta chains were read from a single sample in a study of cytomegalovirus exposure and HLA in healthy donors. Clones were sequenced by immunoSEQ multiplex PCR, and TCRdb holds only the in-frame ones, with some missing. This table holds more than 95,000 clones, about 68% found once. The sample comprised PBMCs. The origin of the receptors is a woman between 35 and 50 years old in good health and CMV-seropositive. Both conserved end residues are trimmed from each CDR3. Fields, in order: V gene, J gene, CDR3 protein.

>TRBV9|TRBJ2-1
ASSVAPAGVVNEQF
>TRBV6-5|TRBJ2-7
ASSTSGEQY
>TRBV4-3|TRBJ1-3
ASSQDRVDRVIGSGNTIY
>TRBV5-4|TRBJ1-1
ASNLRGAGNTEAF
>TRBV5-1|TRBJ1-3
ASSPLGGGNTIY
>TRBV11-2|TRBJ1-1
ASSLDYAEAF
>TRBV28|TRBJ2-7
ASSLGRTGAYEQY
>TRBV10-3|TRBJ1-4
AISDPGVTNEKLF
>TRBV9|TRBJ2-1
ASSVAGIGAYNEQF
>TRBV7-8|TRBJ1-6
ASSLNLVRSSYNSPLH
>TRBV9|TRBJ2-1
ASSTGSGSYNEQF
>TRBV7-2|TRBJ2-3
ASSLFPPDSGSTDTQY
>TRBV4-2|TRBJ1-1
ASSQIFDSTWEAF
>TRBV27|TRBJ2-1
ASRNRGLYNEQF
>TRBV11-2|TRBJ2-5
ASSLRGQLAVPEQTQY
>TRBV19|TRBJ2-1
ASGPGLSIVEQF
>TRBV5-1|-
ASSFTGKDSYEQY
>TRBV2|TRBJ2-7
ASSLRPLYEQY
>TRBV7-2|TRBJ1-3
ASSLSHSGNTIY
>TRBV28|TRBJ1-3
ASSPFGYSGNTIY
>TRBV27|TRBJ1-2
ASSRQAGYYGYT
>TRBV20-1|-
SVSGVDEQY
>TRBV19|TRBJ2-7
ASSMGEVYEQY
>TRBV7-8|TRBJ2-7
ASSLARGGAYEQY
>TRBV5-5|TRBJ1-1
ASKDRENTEAF
>TRBV11-2|TRBJ1-1
ASSLHRKNTEAF
>TRBV2|TRBJ2-5
ASSFSGPQETQY
>TRBV7-2|TRBJ1-4
ASTLRQGVVNEKLF
>TRBV5-6|TRBJ1-2
ASGPGGIGGYT
>TRBV29-1|TRBJ2-7
SVTSPTSLRQGGFRGSYEQY
>TRBV25-1|TRBJ1-2
ASQVGTGLYGYT
>TRBV7-2|TRBJ2-5
ASSLQAAGVAETQY
>TRBV5-4|TRBJ2-5
ASSLRTSPEETQY
>TRBV29-1|TRBJ1-1
SDGTPMNTEAF
>TRBV2|TRBJ2-1
ARYTSGGYNEQF
>TRBV6-5|TRBJ1-3
ASTRDRGNTIY
>TRBV7-9|TRBJ2-7
ADPPSGTYEQY
>TRBV7-9|TRBJ2-7
ASSLWYGSANEQY
>TRBV11-2|-
ASSGWGTYEQY
>TRBV9|TRBJ2-1
ASSVAQYNEQF